These 26 T cell receptor beta chains were sequenced from one sample in a study of blood T cell repertoires in COVID-19. Profiled with immunoSEQ multiplex PCR; TCRdb holds only in-frame clones, not every one. The sample holds about 260,000 clones; approximately 86% are singletons and the top ten take around 1.8%. Sequencing was carried out using peripheral blood. The receptors stem from a man aged 25-45 years with active or convalescent COVID-19.

V usage is TRBV7-8 and J usage is TRBJ1-2, with 9 bases identical to TRBD1. This CDR3 is 15 amino acids long. Germline-derived CDR1 and CDR2 are SGHVS and FQNEAQ. Germline trimming cut 5 bases from V and 6 bases from J; bases unmatched to any gene: 10. Written as DNA, the CDR3 is TGTGCCAGCAGCACTTGGACAGGGGATCCGGATGGCTACACCTTC. Translated, it gives CASSTWTGDPDGYTF.

The chain uses TRBV6-5 and TRBJ2-2; TRBD1 matches 8 bases. CDR3 length: 16 amino acids. Germline V gene data show CDR1 as MNHEY and CDR2 as SVGAGI. V trimming: 0 bases; J trimming: 0 bases; junction bases outside the gene matches: 0. The CDR3 here is CASSYSQGANTGELFF. The CDR3, as DNA: TGTGCCAGCAGTTACTCACAGGGGGCGAACACCGGGGAGCTGTTTTTT.

This chain links TRBV5-1 with TRBJ1-2; possible D gene TRBD1, 5 bases. Trimming pared 0 bases from V and 5 bases from J, leaving 20 bases between. The CDR3 sequence is 17 residues long. Germline CDR1 and CDR2: SGHRS and YFSETQ. As DNA, the CDR3 is TGCGCCAGCAGCTTGGAGGCGGTCACGACAGTATATTATGGCTACACCTTC. Translation: CASSLEAVTTVYYGYTF.

V usage is TRBV7-3 and J usage is TRBJ1-1, with 7 bases lining up with TRBD1. V shed 1 base and J 5 bases; nucleotides not matched to a gene: 4. Germline loops: CDR1 SGHTA, CDR2 FQGTGA. This CDR3 has 14 residues. The CDR3 DNA sequence: TGTGCCAGCAGCTTAAGTCAGGGGGGAACTGAAGCTTTCTTT. Translating it yields CASSLSQGGTEAFF.

The gene calls are TRBV7-4 and TRBJ1-6; 7 bases are shared with TRBD1. Germline CDR1 and CDR2: SGHVT and SQSDAQ. This CDR3 comprises 16 residues. The trim removed 5 bases at V and 1 base at J, leaving 5 bases unmatched. For the CDR3, the DNA is TGTGCCAGCAGCAAGACAGGGCCTTCCTATAATTCACCCCTCCACTTT. Its translation is CASSKTGPSYNSPLHF.

A single count supports this clone. V usage is TRBV6-5 and J usage is TRBJ1-2, with 11 positions matching TRBD1. Per germline, CDR1 MNHEY and CDR2 SVGAGI. V was clipped by 6 bases and J by 4 bases; unmatched bases: 4. The CDR3 consists of 14 residues. The CDR3 bases are TGTGCCAGCAGGGACAGGGGGCATATCTATGGCTACACCTTC. It encodes CASRDRGHIYGYTF.

V gene TRBV12-3 or TRBV12-4 combines with J gene TRBJ1-1; no firm D call. The V and J ends lost 5 bases and 1 base respectively, with 8 bases between them. This CDR3 region has 13 residues. The CDR3 spells CASSTPENTEAFF. CDR3 nucleotides: TGTGCCAGCAGTACCCCAGAGAACACTGAAGCTTTCTTT.

This chain links TRBV5-4 with TRBJ2-5; 7 bases align to TRBD2. This CDR3 has 16 amino acids. CDR1 and CDR2 from the germline V gene are SGHNT and YYREEE (reference sequence). J was trimmed by 1 base and V by 3 bases; bases with no gene match: 9. This chain's CDR3 is CASSSSPSSGQETQYF. CDR3 sequence (DNA): TGTGCCAGCAGCTCCTCCCCATCTAGCGGCCAAGAGACCCAGTACTTC. Drawing the rest from reference TRBV5-4 and TRBJ2-5, the complete variable domain is ETGVTQSPTHLIKTRGQQVTLRCSSQSGHNTVSWYQQALGQGPQFIFQYYREEENGRGNFPPRFSGLQFPNYSSELNVNALELDDSALYLCASSSSPSSGQETQYFGPGTRLLVL.

The genes are TRBV6-5 and TRBJ1-2; D gene ambiguous. From germline, CDR1 is MNHEY and CDR2 SVGAGI. Between the trimmed V and J ends, which lost 7 bases and 4 bases, there was a span of 13 bases. The CDR3 totals 13 residues. CDR3 protein: CASKNGFSYGYTF. CDR3 coding DNA: TGTGCCAGCAAAAACGGGTTTAGCTATGGCTACACCTTC.

The rearrangement joins TRBV7-3 to TRBJ1-2; 7 bases agree with TRBD1. The germline gives CDR1 SGHTA, CDR2 FQGTGA. The CDR3 loop spans 15 amino acids. With 5 bases clipped from V and 5 bases from J, the junction kept 11 bases outside the gene matches. The CDR3 DNA reads TGTGCCAGCAGCCTAAGGGGGCCCCGGAATTATGGCTACACCTTC. This gives the protein CASSLRGPRNYGYTF.

The chain has TRBV24-1 and TRBJ1-3, with 7 nucleotides matching TRBD1. The CDR3 runs 15 residues. J was trimmed by 0 bases and V by 8 bases; bases with no gene match: 6. Germline V gives CDR1 KGHDR, CDR2 SFDVKD. CDR3 loop: CATTPGQLSGNTIYF. The CDR3 DNA sequence: TGTGCCACCACGCCGGGACAGCTCTCTGGAAACACCATATATTTT.

This clone appeared a single time. This chain connects TRBV6-5 to TRBJ2-2; no firm D call. Germline CDR1 is MNHEY and CDR2 is SVGAGI. The CDR3 consists of 13 residues. Trimming stripped 4 bases from V and 4 bases from J, with 7 bases between. CDR3 sequence reads: CASSSHSTGELFF. For the CDR3, the DNA is TGTGCCAGCAGTTCGCACAGCACCGGGGAGCTGTTTTTT.

This clone was seen once. Other DNA sequences of this sample code for an identical CDR3. This sequence joins TRBV7-9 and TRBJ1-1; D gene unclear. The CDR3 is 11 residues long. Trimming pared 5 bases from V and 4 bases from J, leaving 5 bases between. Germline values: CDR1 SEHNR, CDR2 FQNEAQ (reference sequence). CDR3 protein: CASSPSTEAFF. The CDR3 DNA reads TGTGCCAGCAGCCCCTCCACTGAAGCTTTCTTT.

The chain employs TRBV3-1 (or the pseudogene TRBV3-2) and TRBJ2-7, with D hard to call. V was clipped by 2 bases and J by 4 bases, with 6 bases between them. The V gene's germline CDR1 is LGHDT and CDR2 YNNKEL (reference sequence). The CDR3 consists of 12 residues. CDR3 in amino acids: CASSQFTYEQYF. CDR3 coding DNA: TGTGCCAGCAGCCAATTTACATACGAGCAGTACTTC.

The chain recombines TRBV11-3 with TRBJ2-7; 7 bases are a match to TRBD2. The CDR3 length is 15 residues. The V and J ends lost 2 bases and 2 bases, in that order; junction bases with no gene match: 6. The V gene's germline CDR1 is SGHNT and CDR2 YENEEA. The CDR3 region is CASSLSPAGTYEQYF. The CDR3 coding sequence is TGTGCCAGCAGCTTATCCCCAGCGGGGACCTACGAGCAGTACTTC.

The genes are TRBV29-1 and TRBJ1-1; 7 positions agree with TRBD1. Germline assignment: CDR1 SQVTM and CDR2 ANQGSEA. The length of the CDR3 is 11 residues. V shed 4 bases and J 10 bases; nucleotides not matched to a gene: 6. The CDR3 region is CSVGDRAAAFF. CDR3 in DNA: TGCAGCGTTGGAGACAGGGCGGCAGCTTTCTTT. The full variable domain, completed using reference TRBV29-1 and TRBJ1-1, is SAVISQKPSRDICQRGTSLTIQCQVDSQVTMMFWYRQQPGQSLTLIATANQGSEATYESGFVIDKFPISRPNLTFSTLTVSNMSPEDSSIYLCSVGDRAAAFFGQGTRLTVV.

This chain connects TRBV7-8 to TRBJ1-1; D is possibly TRBD1 (6 bases). Germline V lookup: CDR1 SGHVS, CDR2 FQNEAQ. The CDR3 consists of 13 residues. V lost 5 bases and J lost 11, with 18 bases in between. CDR3 region: CASSPPGTFRAFF. Here the CDR3 DNA reads TGTGCCAGCAGCCCACCCGGGACATTTAGGGCTTTCTTT.

The chain employs TRBV7-2 and TRBJ2-5; 7 nucleotides agree with TRBD2. The length of the CDR3 is 15 residues. V was clipped by 2 bases and J by 5 bases; unmatched bases: 8. The germline gives CDR1 SGHTA, CDR2 FQGNSA. The CDR3 DNA reads TGTGCCAGCAGCTTACTGGGGGGGACTATGGAGACCCAGTACTTC. Translating gives CASSLLGGTMETQYF.

This clone has only a few counts. The rearrangement uses TRBV27 and TRBJ2-7; 7 positions agree with TRBD2. This CDR3 is built from 13 residues. V lost 6 bases and J lost 2; bases outside the gene matches: 4. CDR1 is MNHEY and CDR2 is SMNVEV in the germline V gene (reference sequence). CDR3 amino acids: CASRRGIAYEQYF. In DNA, the CDR3 is TGTGCCAGCAGGCGGGGGATTGCCTACGAGCAGTACTTC.

The chain employs TRBV4-2 and TRBJ1-5; D unclear. Deletions cut 0 bases from V and 5 bases from J, with 11 bases between. The CDR3 is made up of 15 amino acids. Germline loops: CDR1 LGHNA, CDR2 YNFKEQ. For the CDR3, the DNA is TGTGCCAGCAGCCAAGATTTCGTCCCTCATCAGCCCCAGCATTTT. Amino acid sequence: CASSQDFVPHQPQHF.

The chain carries TRBV7-8 and TRBJ1-4; 10 bases are a match to TRBD1. The trim removed 8 bases at V and 5 bases at J, leaving 2 bases unmatched. There are 13 residues in the CDR3. Germline V lookup: CDR1 SGHVS, CDR2 FQNEAQ. CDR3 residues: CASVGQGNEKLFF. The CDR3 nucleotides read TGTGCCAGCGTGGGACAGGGGAATGAAAAACTGTTTTTT.

The chain links TRBV7-9 to TRBJ2-2; 11 bases agree with TRBD1. CDR1 and CDR2 from the germline V gene are SEHNR and FQNEAQ (reference sequence). With 4 bases clipped from V and 4 bases from J, the junction kept 8 bases outside the gene matches. This CDR3 has 17 residues. The CDR3 nucleotides read TGTGCCAGCAGCTCGTTCCCCGGGACAGGGGGCACCGGGGAGCTGTTTTTT. As protein: CASSSFPGTGGTGELFF. Filled out from reference TRBV7-9 and TRBJ2-2, the complete variable domain reads DTGVSQNPRHKITKRGQNVTFRCDPISEHNRLYWYRQTLGQGPEFLTYFQNEAQLEKSRLLSDRFSAERPKGSFSTLEIQRTEQGDSAMYLCASSSFPGTGGTGELFFGEGSRLTVL.

The chain combines TRBV9 with TRBJ2-1, with 12 bases identical to TRBD2. The germline V gene encodes CDR1 SGDLS and CDR2 YYNGEE. The CDR3 covers 18 residues. V was pared by 0 bases and J by 9 bases, with 13 bases of the junction left unmatched. The CDR3 spells CASSVASLAGGRDAEQFF. The CDR3 DNA follows: TGTGCCAGCAGCGTAGCTTCCCTAGCGGGGGGGCGAGATGCTGAGCAGTTCTTC.

The chain joins TRBV7-3 to TRBJ1-2; 7 bases are a match to TRBD1. This CDR3 is built from 14 residues. From germline, CDR1 is SGHTA and CDR2 FQGTGA. Unmatched junction bases numbered 4, after V lost 2 bases and J lost 4 bases. The CDR3 DNA reads TGTGCCAGCAGCTTAGACAGGGAAGCCTATGGCTACACCTTC. It codes for CASSLDREAYGYTF.

This clone was counted ten times or more. Distinct nucleotide sequences in the sample also encode this CDR3. This sequence joins TRBV6-5 and TRBJ1-2, with D unresolved. V was cut by 0 bases and J by 6 bases, with 8 bases left in between. This CDR3 contains 13 residues. Germline values: CDR1 MNHEY, CDR2 SVGAGI. The CDR3 region is CASSYSTGDGYTF. The CDR3 coding sequence is TGTGCCAGCAGTTACTCGACCGGGGATGGCTACACCTTC.

The chain is built from TRBV29-1 and TRBJ1-1; TRBD1 aligns across 8 bases. Trimming removed 6 bases from V and 0 bases from J; junction bases left unmatched: 3. The germline V gene has CDR1 SQVTM and CDR2 ANQGSEA. This CDR3 spans 13 amino acids. The CDR3 sequence: CSVRDRLNTEAFF. The CDR3 DNA follows: TGCAGCGTGAGGGACAGGCTGAACACTGAAGCTTTCTTT.